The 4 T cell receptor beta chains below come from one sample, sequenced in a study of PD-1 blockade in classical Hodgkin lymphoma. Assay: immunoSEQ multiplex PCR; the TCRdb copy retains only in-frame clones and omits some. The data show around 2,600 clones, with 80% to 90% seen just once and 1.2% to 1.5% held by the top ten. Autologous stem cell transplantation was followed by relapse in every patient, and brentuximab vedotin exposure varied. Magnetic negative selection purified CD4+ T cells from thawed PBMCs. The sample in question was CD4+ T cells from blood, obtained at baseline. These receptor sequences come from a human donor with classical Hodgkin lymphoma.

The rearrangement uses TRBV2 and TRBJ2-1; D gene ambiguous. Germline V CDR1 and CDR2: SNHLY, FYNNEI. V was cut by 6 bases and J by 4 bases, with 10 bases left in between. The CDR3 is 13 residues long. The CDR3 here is CASRAESYNEQFF. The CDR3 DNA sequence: TGTGCCAGCAGGGCCGAGAGTTACAATGAGCAGTTCTTC.

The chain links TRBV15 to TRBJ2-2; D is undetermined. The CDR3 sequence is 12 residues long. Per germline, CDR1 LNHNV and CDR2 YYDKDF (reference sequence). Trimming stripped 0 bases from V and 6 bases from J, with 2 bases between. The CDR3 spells CATSREAGELFF. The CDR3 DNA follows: TGTGCCACCAGCAGAGAGGCCGGGGAGCTGTTTTTT.

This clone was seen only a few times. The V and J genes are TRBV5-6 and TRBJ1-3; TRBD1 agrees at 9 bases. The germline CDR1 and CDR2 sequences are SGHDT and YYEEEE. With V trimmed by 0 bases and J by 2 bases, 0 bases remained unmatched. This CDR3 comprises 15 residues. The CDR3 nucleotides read TGTGCCAGCAGCTTGGGACAGGGGGCTGGAAACACCATATATTTT. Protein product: CASSLGQGAGNTIYF.

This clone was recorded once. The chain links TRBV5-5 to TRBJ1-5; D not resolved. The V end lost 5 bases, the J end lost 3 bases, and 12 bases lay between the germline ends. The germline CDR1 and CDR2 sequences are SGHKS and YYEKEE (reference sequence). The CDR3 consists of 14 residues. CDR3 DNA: TGTGCCAGCAGTCCACAGACAACCAATCAGCCCCAGCATTTT. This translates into CASSPQTTNQPQHF.